The clone carrying this T cell receptor (beta chain) was recorded a few times. What it binds is not known. The sample belongs to a study of shared clonotypes between healthy human individuals. V lost 4 bases and J 2 bases, leaving 13 bases between the germline ends. The CDR3 totals 15 residues. Germline V gene data show CDR1 as SGDLS and CDR2 as YYNGEE. Original processing methods: Filtering differed for immunoSEQ, which gave only junction sequences without quality scores. The protocol was immunoSEQ multiplex PCR, while the TCRdb copy is restricted to in-frame clones and leaves out a portion. V and J calls and clone size follow that table, whereas D and trimming were derived from the DNA. This table holds some 980,000 clones, over 60% found once. Findings and limits, study-wide: Non-shared clonotypes had lower generation probabilities than clonotypes shared by all four sorted-subset donors.

The TCR was taken from a man aged 18 to 35 in good health. The material sequenced was memory CD4+ T cells sorted from blood. Subset described: CD45RA-negative fraction. J is TRBJ1-3 and V is TRBV9; D is uncertain. DNA of the CDR3: TGTGCCAGCAGCCAGAGACCCGGGGCTGGAAACACCATATATTTT. It translates to CASSQRPGAGNTIYF. The whole variable domain, filled in from reference TRBV9 and TRBJ1-3, reads DSGVTQTPKHLITATGQRVTLRCSPRSGDLSVYWYQQSLDQGLQFLIQYYNGEERAKGNILERFSAQQFPDLHSELNLSSLELGDSALYFCASSQRPGAGNTIYFGEGSWLTVV.